Listed below are T cell receptor beta chains from one sample, sequenced in a study of liver allograft versus peripheral blood T cells. TCRdb re-called the reads with MiXCR, one entry per CDR3 protein. The sample shows approximately 3,500 distinct CDR3 sequences, approximately 20% of them seen only once. The receptor source for this set is a human patient who had a liver transplant. Some T cells here may be from the graft donor. The CDR3 runs from the conserved cysteine through the conserved F or W.

V gene | CDR3 length | CDR3 protein
TRBV15 | 17 | CATSRGRGIRESYEQYF
TRBV13 | 14 | CASSGPGDFGELFF
TRBV20-1 | 14 | CSAWDGRNTGELFF
TRBV30 | 17 | CAWSVGSWDRDETEAFF
TRBV6-5 | 15 | CTSSYSGWGSYEQYF
TRBV28 | 15 | CASSGSEYSNQPQHF
TRBV24-1 | 12 | CATSALDQPQHF
TRBV13 | 15 | CASSLGQVGSYEQYF
TRBV29-1 | 13 | CSVGPGSSYEQYF
TRBV12-3/TRBV12-4 | 17 | CASSPVREAGVGQPQHF
TRBV2 | 15 | CASSVRQETLDTQYF
TRBV7-9 | 15 | CASMLSGRSYNEQFF
TRBV28 | 14 | CASSLGDYSYEQYF
TRBV20-1 | 14 | CSAREGRYSYEQYF
TRBV9 | 18 | CASSVATGGIISYNEQFF
TRBV7-9 | 14 | CASSLSSSYNEQFF
TRBV5-6 | 15 | CASSLGTGAGNTIYF
TRBV5-6 | 17 | CASSFGTGYSTNEKLFF
TRBV28 | 15 | CASSLLTGRTDTQYF
TRBV10-2 | 13 | CASSDGGRETQYF
TRBV18 | 18 | CASSPKGQQIRMNTEAFF
TRBV28 | 16 | CASSPGGTGTGQPQHF